The T cell receptor beta chain described here comes from a study of shared clonotypes between healthy human individuals. Whole-study findings and limits: A reduction in generation probabilities was seen for non-shared clonotypes relative to those shared by all four donors. Inspection by rarefaction showed sorted-subset sequencing to be incomplete despite large depth. The expectation was that sequencing depth would affect clonotype sharing among donors.

Unmatched junction bases numbered 8, after V lost 4 bases and J lost 0 bases. The CDR3 extends over 15 amino acids. The germline V gene encodes CDR1 SQVTM and CDR2 ANQGSEA. Cells designated naive CD8 were CD45RO-negative and were positively selected for CCR7, with terminally differentiated effector memory CD45RA+ cells excluded. An approximately 180 ng quantity of DNA, roughly 29,000 T cell genomes, went into the sorted-subset replicate PCRs. Some clones are missing from TCRdb's copy, which holds only in-frame ones; the method was immunoSEQ multiplex PCR. Here the sample spans about 1,800,000 clones, about 95% being singletons. In the case of this clone: As yet, its antigen is unknown.

Source material: naive CD8+ T cells sorted from blood. This receptor was identified in a man younger than 30 in good health. The V gene is TRBV29-1, the J gene TRBJ2-7, with 8 bases that match TRBD1. The CDR3 region has the DNA TGCAGCGTTGTACCGAGGACAGGGAACTCCTACGAGCAGTACTTC. Protein: CSVVPRTGNSYEQYF.